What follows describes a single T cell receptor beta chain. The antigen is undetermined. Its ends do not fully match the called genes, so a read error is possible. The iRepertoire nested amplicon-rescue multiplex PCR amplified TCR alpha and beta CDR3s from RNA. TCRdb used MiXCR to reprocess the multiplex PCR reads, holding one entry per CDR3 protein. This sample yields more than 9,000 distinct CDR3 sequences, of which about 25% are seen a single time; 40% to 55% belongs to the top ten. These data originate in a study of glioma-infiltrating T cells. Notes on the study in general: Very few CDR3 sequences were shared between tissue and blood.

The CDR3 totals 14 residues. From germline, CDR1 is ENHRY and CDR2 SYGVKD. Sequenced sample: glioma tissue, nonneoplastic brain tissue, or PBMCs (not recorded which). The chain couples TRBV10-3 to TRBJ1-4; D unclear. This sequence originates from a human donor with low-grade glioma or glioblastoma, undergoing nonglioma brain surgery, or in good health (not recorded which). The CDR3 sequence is CAISETTTIEKLFF. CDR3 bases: TGTGCCATCAGTGAGACAACAACTATTGAAAAACTGTTTTTT.